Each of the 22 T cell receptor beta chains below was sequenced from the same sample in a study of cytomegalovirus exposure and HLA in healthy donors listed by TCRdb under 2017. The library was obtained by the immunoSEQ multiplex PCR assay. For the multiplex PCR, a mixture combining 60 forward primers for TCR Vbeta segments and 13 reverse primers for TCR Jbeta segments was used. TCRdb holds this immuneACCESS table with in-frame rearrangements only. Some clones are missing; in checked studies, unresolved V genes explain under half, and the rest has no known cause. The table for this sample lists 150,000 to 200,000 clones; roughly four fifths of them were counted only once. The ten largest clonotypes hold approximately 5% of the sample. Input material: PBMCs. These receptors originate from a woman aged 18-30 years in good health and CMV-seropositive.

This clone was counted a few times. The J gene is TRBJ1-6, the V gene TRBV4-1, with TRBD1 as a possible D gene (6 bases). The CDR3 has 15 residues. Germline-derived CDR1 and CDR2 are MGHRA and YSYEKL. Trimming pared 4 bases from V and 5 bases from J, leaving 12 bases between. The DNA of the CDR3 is TGCGCCAGCAGCCCCCGGGGGGCGAATAATTCACCCCTCCACTTT. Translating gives CASSPRGANNSPLHF.

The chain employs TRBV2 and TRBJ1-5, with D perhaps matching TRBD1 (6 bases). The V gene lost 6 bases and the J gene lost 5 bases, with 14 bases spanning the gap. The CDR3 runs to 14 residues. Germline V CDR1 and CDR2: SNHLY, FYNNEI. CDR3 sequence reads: CASRLQGMDQPQHF. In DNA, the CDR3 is TGTGCCAGCAGACTCCAGGGGATGGATCAGCCCCAGCATTTT.

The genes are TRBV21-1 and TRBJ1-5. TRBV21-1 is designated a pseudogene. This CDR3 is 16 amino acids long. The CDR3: CASSKVPGNKVGPQHF. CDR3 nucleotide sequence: TGTGCCAGCAGCAAAGTACCGGGTAATAAAGTGGGGCCCCAGCATTTT.

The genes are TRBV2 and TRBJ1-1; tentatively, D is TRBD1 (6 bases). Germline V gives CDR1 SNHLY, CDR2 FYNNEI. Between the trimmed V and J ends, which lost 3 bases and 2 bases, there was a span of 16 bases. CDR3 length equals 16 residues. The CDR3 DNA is TGTGCCAGCAGTGATGGGGGTGGCAGGGGAAACACTGAAGCTTTCTTT. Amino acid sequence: CASSDGGGRGNTEAFF.

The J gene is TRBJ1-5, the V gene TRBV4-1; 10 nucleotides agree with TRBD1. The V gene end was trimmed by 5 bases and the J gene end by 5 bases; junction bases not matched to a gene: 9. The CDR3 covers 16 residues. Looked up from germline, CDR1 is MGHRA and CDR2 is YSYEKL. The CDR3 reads CASSDTGTGVDQPQHF. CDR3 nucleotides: TGCGCCAGCAGCGATACCGGGACAGGGGTCGATCAGCCCCAGCATTTT.

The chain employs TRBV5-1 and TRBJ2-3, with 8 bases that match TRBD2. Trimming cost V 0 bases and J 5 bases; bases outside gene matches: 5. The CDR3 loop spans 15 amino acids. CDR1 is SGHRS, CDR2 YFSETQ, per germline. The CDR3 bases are TGCGCCAGCAGCTTGGGCCTAGCGGGCGGAGATACGCAGTATTTT. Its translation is CASSLGLAGGDTQYF.

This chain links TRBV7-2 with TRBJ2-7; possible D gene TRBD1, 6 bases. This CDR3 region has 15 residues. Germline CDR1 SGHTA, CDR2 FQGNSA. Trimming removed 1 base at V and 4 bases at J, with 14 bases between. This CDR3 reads CASSLGGQGSYEQYF. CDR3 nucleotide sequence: TGTGCCAGCAGCTTAGGGGGGCAGGGTTCTTACGAGCAGTACTTC. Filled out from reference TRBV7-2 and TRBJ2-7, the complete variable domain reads GAGVSQSPSNKVTEKGKDVELRCDPISGHTALYWYRQSLGQGLEFLIYFQGNSAPDKSGLPSDRFSAERTGGSVSTLTIQRTQQEDSAVYLCASSLGGQGSYEQYFGPGTRLTVT.

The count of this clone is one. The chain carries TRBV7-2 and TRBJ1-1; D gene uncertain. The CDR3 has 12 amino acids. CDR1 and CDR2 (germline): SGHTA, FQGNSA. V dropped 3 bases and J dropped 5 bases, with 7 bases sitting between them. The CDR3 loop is CASSFPGTEAFF. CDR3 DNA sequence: TGTGCCAGCAGCTTTCCGGGGACTGAAGCTTTCTTT.

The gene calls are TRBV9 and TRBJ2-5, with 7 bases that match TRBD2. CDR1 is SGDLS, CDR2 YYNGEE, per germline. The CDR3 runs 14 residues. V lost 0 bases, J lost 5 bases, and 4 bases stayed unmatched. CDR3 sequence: CASSVEVTSETQYF. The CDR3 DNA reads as TGTGCCAGCAGCGTAGAGGTGACTAGCGAGACCCAGTACTTC.

The chain's CDR3 is CASSYQASYEQYF. The DNA of the CDR3 is TGTGCCAGCAGTTACCAGGCCTCCTACGAGCAGTACTTC. This chain connects TRBV6-5 to TRBJ2-7; the D is unclear. From germline, CDR1 is MNHEY and CDR2 SVGAGI. V was cut by 2 bases and J by 0 bases, with 5 bases left in between. CDR3 length: 13 amino acids.

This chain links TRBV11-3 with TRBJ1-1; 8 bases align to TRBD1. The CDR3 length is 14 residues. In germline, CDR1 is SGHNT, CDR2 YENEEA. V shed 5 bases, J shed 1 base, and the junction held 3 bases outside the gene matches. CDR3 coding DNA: TGTGCCAGCAGCGCAGGACAGGGGAACACTGAAGCTTTCTTT. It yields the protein CASSAGQGNTEAFF. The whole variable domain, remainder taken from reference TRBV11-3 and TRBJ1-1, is EAGVVQSPRYKIIEKKQPVAFWCNPISGHNTLYWYLQNLGQGPELLIRYENEEAVDDSQLPKDRFSAERLKGVDSTLKIQPAELGDSAVYLCASSAGQGNTEAFFGQGTRLTVV.

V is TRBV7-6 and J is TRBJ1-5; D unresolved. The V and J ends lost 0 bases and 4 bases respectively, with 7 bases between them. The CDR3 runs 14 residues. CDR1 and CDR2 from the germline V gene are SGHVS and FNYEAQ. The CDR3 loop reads CASSLAPGNQPQHF. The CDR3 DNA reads TGTGCCAGCAGCTTAGCGCCCGGGAATCAGCCCCAGCATTTT.

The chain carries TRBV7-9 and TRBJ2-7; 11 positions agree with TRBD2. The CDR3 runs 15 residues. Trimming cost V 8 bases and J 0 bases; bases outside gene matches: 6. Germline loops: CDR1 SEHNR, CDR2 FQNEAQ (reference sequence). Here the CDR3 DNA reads TGTGCCAGCGGGTTAGCGGGGGGGGTCTCCTACGAGCAGTACTTC. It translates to CASGLAGGVSYEQYF.

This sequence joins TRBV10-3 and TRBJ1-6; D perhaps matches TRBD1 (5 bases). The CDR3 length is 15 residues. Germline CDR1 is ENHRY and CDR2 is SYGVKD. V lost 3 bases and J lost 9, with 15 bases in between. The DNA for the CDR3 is TGTGCCATCAGTGACTTGCAGGGTTCTCGTTCACCCCTCCACTTT. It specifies CAISDLQGSRSPLHF.

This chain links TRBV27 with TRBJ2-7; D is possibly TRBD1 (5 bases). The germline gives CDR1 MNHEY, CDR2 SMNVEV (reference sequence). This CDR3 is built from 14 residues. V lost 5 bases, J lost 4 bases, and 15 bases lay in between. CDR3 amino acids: CASSVGVLEYEQYF. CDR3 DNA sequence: TGTGCCAGCAGTGTAGGGGTTCTCGAATACGAGCAGTACTTC.

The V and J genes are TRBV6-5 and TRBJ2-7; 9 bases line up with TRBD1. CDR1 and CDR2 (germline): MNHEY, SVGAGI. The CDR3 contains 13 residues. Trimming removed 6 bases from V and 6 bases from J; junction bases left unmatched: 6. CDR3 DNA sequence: TGTGCCAGCAGAAGGGACAGGGCGCGCGAGCAGTACTTC. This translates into CASRRDRAREQYF.

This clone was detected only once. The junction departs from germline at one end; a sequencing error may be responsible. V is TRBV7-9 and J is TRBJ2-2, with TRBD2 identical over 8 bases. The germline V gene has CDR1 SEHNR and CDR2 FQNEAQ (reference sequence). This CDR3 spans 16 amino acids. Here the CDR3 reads CSSSSASGPGAGELFF. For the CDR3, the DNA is TGTTCCAGCAGCTCAGCTAGCGGGCCGGGAGCCGGGGAGCTGTTTTTT.

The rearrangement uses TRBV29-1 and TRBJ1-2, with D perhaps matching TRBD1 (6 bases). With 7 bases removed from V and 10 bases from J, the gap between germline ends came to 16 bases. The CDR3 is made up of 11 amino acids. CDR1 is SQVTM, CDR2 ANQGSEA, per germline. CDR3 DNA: TGCAGCGCCCCAGGGGAACATGTCTACACCTTC. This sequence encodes CSAPGEHVYTF.

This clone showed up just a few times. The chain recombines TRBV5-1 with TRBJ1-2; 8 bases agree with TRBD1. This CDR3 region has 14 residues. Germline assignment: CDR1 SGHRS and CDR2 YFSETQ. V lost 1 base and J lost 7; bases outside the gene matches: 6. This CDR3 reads CASSLKGTGSGYTF. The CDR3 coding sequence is TGCGCCAGCAGCTTGAAAGGGACAGGTTCTGGCTACACCTTC.

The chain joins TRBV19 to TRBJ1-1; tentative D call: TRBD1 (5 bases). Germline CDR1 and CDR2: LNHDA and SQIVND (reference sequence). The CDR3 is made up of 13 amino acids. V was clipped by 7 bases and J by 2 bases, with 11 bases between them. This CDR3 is CASTATVNTEAFF. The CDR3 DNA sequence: TGTGCCAGTACCGCGACAGTAAACACTGAAGCTTTCTTT.

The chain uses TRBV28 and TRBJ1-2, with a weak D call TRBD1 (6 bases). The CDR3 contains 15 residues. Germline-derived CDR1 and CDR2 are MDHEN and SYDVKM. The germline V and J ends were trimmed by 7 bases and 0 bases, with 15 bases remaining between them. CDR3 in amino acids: CASTDSPRANYGYTF. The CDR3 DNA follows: TGTGCCAGCACGGACAGTCCCCGAGCTAACTATGGCTACACCTTC.

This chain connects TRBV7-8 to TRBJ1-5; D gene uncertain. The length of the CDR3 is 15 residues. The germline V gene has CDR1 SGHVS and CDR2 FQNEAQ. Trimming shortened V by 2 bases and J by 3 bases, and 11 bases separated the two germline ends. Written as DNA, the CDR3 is TGTGCCAGCAGCTTACACACAGCTTCCAATCAGCCCCAGCATTTT. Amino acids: CASSLHTASNQPQHF.